Below, 29 T cell receptor beta chains from the same sample are listed, as sequenced in a study of identical twins. TCRdb processed the 5' RACE reads anew with MiXCR; each CDR3 protein has one entry. The sample carries 700,000 or so distinct CDR3 sequences, 8.5% to 9.5% recorded once. These records were also assigned to another study, of yellow fever vaccine responses in identical twins.

The sequenced material came from PBMCs. All receptors come from a woman younger than 35 in good health.

This clonotype was counted many times. This CDR3 is CASRGLTGELFF. The CDR3 DNA sequence: TGTGCCAGCAGGGGTTTAACCGGGGAGCTGTTTTTT. V and J are TRBV12-3 or TRBV12-4 and TRBJ2-2; no clear D gene. Trimming stripped 6 bases from V and 5 bases from J, with 7 bases between. This CDR3 spans 12 amino acids.

Comment on this clonotype: This could be a read error, since a much larger clone is one nucleotide away. The V call is TRBV6-2 or TRBV6-3, the J call TRBJ2-7; the D is unclear. Per the germline V gene, CDR1 is MNHEY and CDR2 is SVGEGT. The CDR3 is 12 residues long. The CDR3 bases are TGTACCAGCAGGTCTCCTTCCTACGAGCAGTACTTC. It encodes CTSRSPSYEQYF.

This clonotype was seen many times. The CDR3 protein is CASSDRAGGLNEQFF. The CDR3 DNA is TGTGCCAGCAGTGACCGTGCGGGGGGGCTAAATGAGCAGTTCTTC. This chain uses TRBV6-4 with TRBJ2-1; 9 bases match TRBD2. The CDR3 extends over 15 amino acids. Trimming removed 2 bases from V and 7 bases from J; junction bases left unmatched: 6. The V gene's germline CDR1 is MRHNA and CDR2 SNTAGT.

J is TRBJ2-1 and V is TRBV20-1; 8 nucleotides agree with TRBD2. This CDR3 is built from 15 residues. Germline trimming cut 0 bases from V and 9 bases from J; bases unmatched to any gene: 10. Germline V gene sequence: CDR1 DFQATT, CDR2 SNEGSKA (reference sequence). The DNA of the CDR3 is TGCAGTGCTAGAGAAGCGGGGGCCTCTACAAGTGAGCAGTTCTTC. Its protein is CSAREAGASTSEQFF.

The chain employs TRBV29-1 and TRBJ2-1; unclear D gene. Germline values: CDR1 SQVTM, CDR2 ANQGSEA. This CDR3 is 13 amino acids long. Trimming removed 6 bases at V and 5 bases at J, with 14 bases between. In nucleotides, the CDR3 is TGCAGCGTGGACCCTACTCAGAACAATGAGCAGTTCTTC. It encodes CSVDPTQNNEQFF.

This clonotype turned up a few times. The J gene is TRBJ2-3, the V gene TRBV27; the D gene is possibly TRBD2 (6 bases). Germline V gene data show CDR1 as MNHEY and CDR2 as SMNVEV (reference sequence). Trimming left V 4 bases short and J 0 bases short, with 14 bases between. This CDR3 region has 16 residues. CDR3 sequence reads: CASSSQRRGSTDTQYF. The CDR3 DNA follows: TGTGCCAGCAGTTCGCAACGCCGGGGGAGCACAGATACGCAGTATTTT.

This clonotype was seen ten or more times. This chain joins TRBV20-1 and TRBJ2-3, with 9 bases aligning to TRBD1. There are 13 residues in the CDR3. The trim removed 6 bases at V and 4 bases at J, leaving 5 bases unmatched. Germline V CDR1 and CDR2: DFQATT, SNEGSKA (reference sequence). CDR3: CSAPGQGSDTQYF. In nucleotides, the CDR3 is TGCAGTGCACCGGGACAGGGATCAGATACGCAGTATTTT.

The chain joins TRBV30 to TRBJ1-2; 10 bases match TRBD1. Looked up from germline, CDR1 is GTSNPN and CDR2 is SVGIG (reference sequence). Germline trimming cut 2 bases from V and 4 bases from J; bases unmatched to any gene: 4. CDR3 length: 14 residues. DNA of the CDR3: TGTGCCTGGAGTCGAGGACAGGGGGGCTATGGCTACACCTTC. This codes for CAWSRGQGGYGYTF.

In its sample, this clonotype was seen many times. This chain links TRBV5-1 with TRBJ1-1; tentatively, D is TRBD1 (6 bases). This CDR3 has 14 residues. V lost 3 bases, J lost 1 base, and 10 bases lay in between. From germline, CDR1 is SGHRS and CDR2 YFSETQ. In nucleotides, the CDR3 is TGCGCCAGCAGCTCCACAGGGACGAACACTGAAGCTTTCTTT. Protein sequence: CASSSTGTNTEAFF.

At least ten counts were recorded for this clonotype. The rearrangement joins TRBV12-3 or TRBV12-4 to TRBJ2-3; D may be TRBD1 (6 bases). CDR3 size: 12 residues. Trimming took off 5 bases at V and 8 bases at J, with 11 bases between the two ends. CDR3 sequence (DNA): TGTGCCAGCAGTATACAGGGTGGTACGCAGTATTTT. This codes for CASSIQGGTQYF.

This clonotype has more than one count but fewer than ten. The genes are TRBV5-1 and TRBJ2-7, with 7 bases lining up with TRBD1. The V segment lost 2 bases and the J segment 1 base; nucleotides outside the gene matches: 6. The CDR3 runs to 15 residues. The germline gives CDR1 SGHRS, CDR2 YFSETQ. The CDR3: CASSFYGTESYEQYF. The CDR3 DNA sequence: TGCGCCAGCAGCTTCTACGGGACAGAATCCTACGAGCAGTACTTC.

This clonotype turned up a few times. The rearrangement uses TRBV7-8 and TRBJ2-1, with 8 positions matching TRBD1. CDR1 is SGHVS, CDR2 FQNEAQ, per germline. The CDR3 consists of 16 residues. Trimming took 4 bases from V and 7 from J; bases not matched to a gene: 12. The CDR3 reads CASSSIRTGYGNEQFF. Written as DNA, the CDR3 is TGTGCCAGCAGCTCCATCAGGACAGGGTATGGGAATGAGCAGTTCTTC. The full variable domain, with the rest looked up from reference TRBV7-8 and TRBJ2-1, is GAGVSQSPRYKVAKRGQDVALRCDPISGHVSLFWYQQALGQGPEFLTYFQNEAQLDKSGLPSDRFFAERPEGSVSTLKIQRTQQEDSAVYLCASSSIRTGYGNEQFFGPGTRLTVL.

This clonotype has a count of ten or more. The chain uses TRBV5-1 and TRBJ2-2; D is unclear. With 5 bases removed from V and 0 bases from J, the gap between germline ends came to 14 bases. Germline CDR1 reads SGHRS; CDR2 reads YFSETQ. The CDR3 is made up of 16 amino acids. In DNA form, the CDR3 reads TGCGCCAGCAGTCCATCGAGCCGATCGAACACCGGGGAGCTGTTTTTT. The encoded protein is CASSPSSRSNTGELFF. Complete variable domain (other parts from reference TRBV5-1 and TRBJ2-2): KAGVTQTPRYLIKTRGQQVTLSCSPISGHRSVSWYQQTPGQGLQFLFEYFSETQRNKGNFPGRFSGRQFSNSRSEMNVSTLELGDSALYLCASSPSSRSNTGELFFGEGSRLTVL.

This clonotype came up many times. V usage is TRBV10-3 and J usage is TRBJ2-7, with D possibly matching TRBD1 (5 bases). Looked up from germline, CDR1 is ENHRY and CDR2 is SYGVKD. This CDR3 has 11 residues. The germline V and J ends were trimmed by 2 bases and 9 bases, with 8 bases remaining between them. CDR3 sequence (DNA): TGTGCCATCAGTGAGGGGGCATCGCAGTACTTC. It translates to CAISEGASQYF.

The V call is TRBV5-1, the J call TRBJ2-3; TRBD2 aligns across 7 bases. The germline V gene has CDR1 SGHRS and CDR2 YFSETQ. The ends lost 2 bases at V and 2 bases at J; junction bases unmatched: 11. The CDR3 is 17 residues long. CDR3 coding DNA: TGCGCCAGCAGCTTATGGGACTACACTCCCCCCACAGATACGCAGTATTTT. Its translation is CASSLWDYTPPTDTQYF.

This clonotype has just a few counts. The chain joins TRBV27 to TRBJ2-7; D is ambiguous. V lost 6 bases to trimming and J lost 1 base, with 10 bases between them. CDR3 length: 13 residues. Looked up from germline, CDR1 is MNHEY and CDR2 is SMNVEV (reference sequence). Written as DNA, the CDR3 is TGTGCCAGCAGCACCGACTGGTCCTACGAGCAGTACTTC. Amino acid sequence: CASSTDWSYEQYF.

This clonotype has only a few counts. The V and J genes are TRBV13 and TRBJ2-7, with 7 bases matching TRBD1. CDR1 and CDR2 (germline): PRHDT, FYEKMQ (reference sequence). Trimming removed 4 bases from V and 2 bases from J; junction bases left unmatched: 8. The CDR3 spans 15 residues. The DNA for the CDR3 is TGTGCCAGCAGCTCAACGGGACAGCGAACCTACGAGCAGTACTTC. Amino acids: CASSSTGQRTYEQYF.

This rearrangement joins TRBV7-8 to TRBJ2-3, with TRBD2 identical over 11 bases. Germline trimming cut 6 bases from V and 3 bases from J; bases unmatched to any gene: 5. CDR3 size: 15 residues. Germline V lookup: CDR1 SGHVS, CDR2 FQNEAQ. The CDR3 nucleotides read TGTGCCAGCAGACGTAGCGGGGGGGCTACAGATACGCAGTATTTT. Translation: CASRRSGGATDTQYF.

This clonotype was observed many times. The chain has TRBV20-1 and TRBJ2-3; no clear D. Trimming left V 5 bases short and J 1 base short, with 4 bases between. The CDR3 runs 11 residues. Looked up from germline, CDR1 is DFQATT and CDR2 is SNEGSKA (reference sequence). The CDR3: CSARGTDTQYF. CDR3 DNA: TGCAGTGCTCGGGGCACAGATACGCAGTATTTT.

This clonotype was counted between two and nine times. The chain has TRBV2 and TRBJ2-7; D is perhaps TRBD1 (6 bases). The CDR3 is made up of 14 amino acids. V lost 4 bases and J lost 2, with 12 bases in between. In germline, CDR1 is SNHLY, CDR2 FYNNEI. Written as DNA, the CDR3 is TGTGCCAGCAGTGTCGCAGGGGAGACCTACGAGCAGTACTTC. Protein: CASSVAGETYEQYF.

The V call is TRBV30, the J call TRBJ2-3; D not certain. There are 13 residues in the CDR3. Germline CDR1 and CDR2: GTSNPN and SVGIG (reference sequence). The V gene lost 0 bases and the J gene lost 2 bases, with 6 bases spanning the gap. In DNA form, the CDR3 reads TGTGCCTGGAGTGTACCGTCCACAGATACGCAGTATTTT. Protein product: CAWSVPSTDTQYF.

The chain uses TRBV9 and TRBJ1-1, with D perhaps TRBD1 (6 bases). V was clipped by 4 bases and J by 7 bases, with 14 bases between them. Germline V gives CDR1 SGDLS, CDR2 YYNGEE. This CDR3 comprises 13 residues. CDR3 residues: CASSPQDRLEAFF. The CDR3 DNA reads TGTGCCAGCAGCCCTCAGGACAGACTTGAAGCTTTCTTT.

This clonotype turned up a few times. V is TRBV27 and J is TRBJ2-7; 9 bases line up with TRBD2. Germline V gives CDR1 MNHEY, CDR2 SMNVEV (reference sequence). The CDR3 runs to 14 residues. Unmatched junction bases numbered 6, after V lost 4 bases and J lost 5 bases. The CDR3: CASSWTSAKDEQYF. DNA for the CDR3: TGTGCCAGCAGTTGGACTAGCGCGAAAGACGAGCAGTACTTC.

This clonotype was found many times. The genes are TRBV27 and TRBJ2-5; TRBD1 is a possible D gene (5 bases). Per the germline V gene, CDR1 is MNHEY and CDR2 is SMNVEV (reference sequence). The CDR3 is 13 amino acids. Trimming pared 5 bases from V and 1 base from J, leaving 8 bases between. The CDR3 nucleotides read TGTGCCAGCAGTAGGGGAAGCCAAGAGACCCAGTACTTC. It yields the protein CASSRGSQETQYF.

Regarding this clonotype: A much bigger clone sits one base away, suggesting this may be a read error. The V gene is TRBV2, the J gene TRBJ2-1, with TRBD2 matching over 13 bases. V trimming: 6 bases; J trimming: 3 bases; junction bases outside the gene matches: 2. Germline V lookup: CDR1 SNHLY, CDR2 FYNNEI. The CDR3 is 15 residues long. The DNA of the CDR3 is TGTGCCAGCAGAAGGACTAGCGGGGGCTACAATGAGCAGTTCTTC. Translation gives CASRRTSGGYNEQFF.

The sample holds a few counts of this clonotype. The V and J genes are TRBV20-1 and TRBJ2-2; 8 bases match TRBD1. Germline-derived CDR1 and CDR2 are DFQATT and SNEGSKA (reference sequence). V lost 1 base, J lost 7 bases, and 5 bases stayed unmatched. The CDR3 is made up of 14 amino acids. DNA for the CDR3: TGCAGTGCTAGAGTGGCAGGGGGCGTCGGGGAGCTGTTTTTT. This gives the protein CSARVAGGVGELFF.

There are a few counts of this clonotype. The CDR3 is CASSKKGIQGYIYNEQFF. The CDR3 DNA is TGTGCCAGCAGCAAAAAGGGGATTCAGGGTTATATATACAATGAGCAGTTCTTC. V usage is TRBV21-1 and J usage is TRBJ2-1; TRBD1 is the table's D call, not checked against the DNA. TRBV21-1 is flagged as a pseudogene. This CDR3 is 18 amino acids long.

This clonotype was recorded a few times. V usage is TRBV27 and J usage is TRBJ2-5, with 12 nucleotides matching TRBD2. J lost 6 bases, V lost 5 bases, and 13 bases had no gene match. Germline lookup yields CDR1 MNHEY and CDR2 SMNVEV (reference sequence). The CDR3 is 17 amino acids. The CDR3 region is CASSLRLAGAGTQTQYF. The CDR3, as DNA: TGTGCCAGCAGTCTCAGACTAGCGGGAGCGGGGACCCAGACCCAGTACTTC.

This clonotype showed up just a few times. The chain recombines TRBV6-5 with TRBJ1-5; 7 positions match TRBD1. Germline CDR1 MNHEY, CDR2 SVGAGI. The CDR3 runs to 16 residues. J gave up 5 bases and V 0 bases, and 7 bases lay outside the gene matches. In nucleotides, the CDR3 is TGTGCCAGCAGTTACTCGGCCGACAGGGACGATCAGCCCCAGCATTTT. It specifies CASSYSADRDDQPQHF.